This record looks at one TCR beta chain sequence and its context. The antigen remains unidentified. This entry comes from a study of radiotherapy plus CTLA-4 blockade in lung cancer. Across the whole study: Objective response rate was about 20%; disease control rate, about 31%.

V lost 10 bases and J 0 bases, leaving 15 bases between the germline ends. CDR1 LNHDA and CDR2 SQIVND come from the germline V gene (reference sequence). This CDR3 has 14 residues. Repertoires were generated with immunoSEQ multiplex PCR, while TCRdb's copy carries only in-frame clones and drops some. The data show about 62,000 clones, with 65% to 85% seen just once and roughly 3.1% held by the top ten. Findings and caveats of the study: TCR clones of tumor origin grew in blood after radiotherapy plus ipilimumab.

In chemo-refractory metastatic non-small-cell lung cancer, patients got ipilimumab CTLA-4 blockade together with focal radiation. The rearrangement links TRBV19 to TRBJ1-2; a weak D match, TRBD1 (6 bases). This sequence was found in a human donor with non-small cell lung cancer who had a complete response to radiotherapy plus ipilimumab. The specimen comprised peripheral blood, sampled from a patient treated with radiotherapy plus ipilimumab. The CDR3, as DNA: TGTGCCACCAAATCAGGGGCCTCTAACTATGGCTACACCTTC. Protein: CATKSGASNYGYTF.